Below, one TCR beta chain is given with its context. Its specificity is not known. This record comes from a study of T cells in localized non-small cell lung cancer. Whole-study findings and limits: Adjacent lung exhibited a median of approximately 59 among the 100 most abundant tumor clones. Since sequencing was restricted to only one region of the tumor, intratumor heterogeneity remains a possibility.

The length of the CDR3 is 12 residues. Germline CDR1 reads MDHEN; CDR2 reads SYDVKM. The J segment lost 8 bases and the V segment lost 11 bases, leaving 8 bases of the junction unmatched. Assay used: immunoSEQ multiplex PCR; TCRdb lists only in-frame clones, some missing. The sample carries approximately 63,000 clones, around 90% recorded once. Source: peripheral blood, taken before any cancer treatment. This chain uses TRBV28 with TRBJ2-1; 8 nucleotides agree with TRBD2. The clonotype originates from a man aged 35 to 69 with stage I squamous cell lung carcinoma. CDR3 amino acids: CASGGALDEQFF. CDR3 DNA sequence: TGTGCCTCGGGAGGGGCCTTGGATGAGCAGTTCTTC.